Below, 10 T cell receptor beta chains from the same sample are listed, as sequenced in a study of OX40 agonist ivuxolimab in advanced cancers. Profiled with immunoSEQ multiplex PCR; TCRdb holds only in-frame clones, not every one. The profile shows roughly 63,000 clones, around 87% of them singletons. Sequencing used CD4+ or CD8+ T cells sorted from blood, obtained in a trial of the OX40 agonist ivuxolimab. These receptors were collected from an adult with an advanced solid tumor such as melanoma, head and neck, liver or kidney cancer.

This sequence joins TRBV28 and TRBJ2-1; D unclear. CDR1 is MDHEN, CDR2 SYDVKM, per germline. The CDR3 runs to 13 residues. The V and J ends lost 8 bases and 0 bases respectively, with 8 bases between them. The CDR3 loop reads CASRRSSYNEQFF. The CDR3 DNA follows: TGTGCCAGCCGCCGGAGCTCCTACAATGAGCAGTTCTTC.

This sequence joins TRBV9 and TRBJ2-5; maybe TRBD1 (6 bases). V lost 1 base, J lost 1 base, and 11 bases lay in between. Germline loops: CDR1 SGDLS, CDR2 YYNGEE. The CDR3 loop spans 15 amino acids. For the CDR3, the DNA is TGTGCCAGCAGCGTATCGCTAGGGGGCCAAGAGACCCAGTACTTC. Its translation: CASSVSLGGQETQYF.

The CDR3 nucleotides are TGCGCCAGCAGCCTAAACATGGGACACTCTGGAAACACCATATATTTT. Protein product: CASSLNMGHSGNTIYF. The J gene is TRBJ1-3, the V gene TRBV5-1, with D possibly matching TRBD1 (6 bases). The germline gives CDR1 SGHRS, CDR2 YFSETQ. The CDR3 contains 16 residues. V was shortened by 4 bases and J by 0 bases, with 14 bases between the two germline ends.

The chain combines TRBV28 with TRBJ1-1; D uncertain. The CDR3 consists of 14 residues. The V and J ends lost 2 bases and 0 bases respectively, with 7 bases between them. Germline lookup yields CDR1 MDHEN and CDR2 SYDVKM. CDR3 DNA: TGTGCCAGCAGTTTAACAGAGTTGAACACTGAAGCTTTCTTT. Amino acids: CASSLTELNTEAFF.

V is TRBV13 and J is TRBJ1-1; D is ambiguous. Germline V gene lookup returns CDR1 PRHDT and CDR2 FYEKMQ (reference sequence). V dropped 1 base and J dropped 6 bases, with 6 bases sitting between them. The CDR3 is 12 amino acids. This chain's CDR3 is CASSLANAEAFF. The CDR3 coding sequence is TGTGCCAGCAGCTTAGCTAACGCTGAAGCTTTCTTT.

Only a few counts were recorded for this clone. CDR3 protein: CASSQSWQTYYGYTF. The CDR3 DNA follows: TGTGCCAGCAGCCAATCATGGCAGACGTACTATGGCTACACCTTC. The chain recombines TRBV16 with TRBJ1-2; no reliable D call. Germline CDR1 KGHSY, CDR2 FQNENV. V was shortened by 0 bases and J by 3 bases, with 11 bases between the two germline ends. There are 15 residues in the CDR3.

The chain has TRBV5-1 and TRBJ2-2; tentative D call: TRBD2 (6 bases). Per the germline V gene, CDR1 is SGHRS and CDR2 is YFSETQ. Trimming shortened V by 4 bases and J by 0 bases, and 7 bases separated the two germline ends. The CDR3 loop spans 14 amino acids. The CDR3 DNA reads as TGCGCCAGCAGCCGCGGGACGAACACCGGGGAGCTGTTTTTT. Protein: CASSRGTNTGELFF.

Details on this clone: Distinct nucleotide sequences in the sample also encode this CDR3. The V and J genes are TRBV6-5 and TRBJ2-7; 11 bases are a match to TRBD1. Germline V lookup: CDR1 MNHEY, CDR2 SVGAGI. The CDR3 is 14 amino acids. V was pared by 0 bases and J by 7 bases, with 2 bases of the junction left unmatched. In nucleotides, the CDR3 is TGTGCCAGCAGTTACTCGGGACAGGGGGGGGAGCAGTACTTC. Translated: CASSYSGQGGEQYF.

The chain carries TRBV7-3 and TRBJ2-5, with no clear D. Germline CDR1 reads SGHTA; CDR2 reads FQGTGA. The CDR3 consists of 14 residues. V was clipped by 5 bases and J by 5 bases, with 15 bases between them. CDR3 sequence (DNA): TGTGCCAGCAGCGTTTCCGGGCTCCGGGAGACCCAGTACTTC. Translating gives CASSVSGLRETQYF.

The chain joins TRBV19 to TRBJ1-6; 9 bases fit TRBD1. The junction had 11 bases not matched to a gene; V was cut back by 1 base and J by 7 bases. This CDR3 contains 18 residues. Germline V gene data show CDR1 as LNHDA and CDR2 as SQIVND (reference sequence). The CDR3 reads CASSIGGGQGPQNSPLHF. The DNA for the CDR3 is TGTGCCAGTAGTATAGGAGGTGGACAGGGGCCGCAAAATTCACCCCTCCACTTT.